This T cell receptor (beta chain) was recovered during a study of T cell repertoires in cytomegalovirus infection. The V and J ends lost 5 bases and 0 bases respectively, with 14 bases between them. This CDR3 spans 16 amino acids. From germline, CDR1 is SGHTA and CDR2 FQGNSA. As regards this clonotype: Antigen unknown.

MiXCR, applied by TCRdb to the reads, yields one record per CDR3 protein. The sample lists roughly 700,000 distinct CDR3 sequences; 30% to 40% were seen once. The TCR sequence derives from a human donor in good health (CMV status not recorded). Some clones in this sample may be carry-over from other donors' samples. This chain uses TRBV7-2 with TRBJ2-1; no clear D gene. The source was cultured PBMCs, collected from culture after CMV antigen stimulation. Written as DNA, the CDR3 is TGTGCCAGCAGCCCGTATCCCCCCGGCTCCTACAATGAGCAGTTCTTC. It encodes CASSPYPPGSYNEQFF.